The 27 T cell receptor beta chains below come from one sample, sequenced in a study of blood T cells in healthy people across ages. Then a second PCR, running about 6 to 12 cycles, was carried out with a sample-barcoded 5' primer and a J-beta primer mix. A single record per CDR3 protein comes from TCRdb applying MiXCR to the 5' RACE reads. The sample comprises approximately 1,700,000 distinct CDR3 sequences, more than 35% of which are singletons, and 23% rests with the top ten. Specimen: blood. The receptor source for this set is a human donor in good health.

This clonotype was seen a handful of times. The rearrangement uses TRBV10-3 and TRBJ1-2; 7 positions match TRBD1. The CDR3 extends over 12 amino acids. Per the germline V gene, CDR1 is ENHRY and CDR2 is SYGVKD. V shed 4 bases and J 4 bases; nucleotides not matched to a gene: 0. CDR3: CAISGQGYGYTF. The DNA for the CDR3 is TGTGCCATCAGTGGACAGGGCTATGGCTACACCTTC.

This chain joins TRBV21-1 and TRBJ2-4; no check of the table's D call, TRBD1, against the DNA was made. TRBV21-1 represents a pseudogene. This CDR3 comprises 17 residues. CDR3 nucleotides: TGTGCCAGCAGCCCTCGGGACAGGAGTTTAGCCAAAAACATTCAGTACTTC. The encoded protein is CASSPRDRSLAKNIQYF.

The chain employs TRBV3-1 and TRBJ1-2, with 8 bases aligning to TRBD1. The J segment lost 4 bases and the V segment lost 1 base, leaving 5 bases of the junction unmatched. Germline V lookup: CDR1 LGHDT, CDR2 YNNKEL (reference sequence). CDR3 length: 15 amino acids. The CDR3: CASSQAGQGVYGYTF. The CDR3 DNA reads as TGTGCCAGCAGCCAAGCTGGACAGGGTGTCTATGGCTACACCTTC.

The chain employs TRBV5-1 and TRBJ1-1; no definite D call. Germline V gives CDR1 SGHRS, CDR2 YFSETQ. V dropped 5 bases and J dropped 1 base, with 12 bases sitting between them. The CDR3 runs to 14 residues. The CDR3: CASRTRTGNTEAFF. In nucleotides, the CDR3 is TGCGCCAGCAGAACTCGAACGGGGAACACTGAAGCTTTCTTT. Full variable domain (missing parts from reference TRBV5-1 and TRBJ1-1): KAGVTQTPRYLIKTRGQQVTLSCSPISGHRSVSWYQQTPGQGLQFLFEYFSETQRNKGNFPGRFSGRQFSNSRSEMNVSTLELGDSALYLCASRTRTGNTEAFFGQGTRLTVV.

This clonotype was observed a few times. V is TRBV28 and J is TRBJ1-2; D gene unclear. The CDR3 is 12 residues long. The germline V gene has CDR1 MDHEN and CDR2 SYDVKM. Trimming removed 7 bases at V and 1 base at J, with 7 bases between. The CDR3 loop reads CASNLVNYGYTF. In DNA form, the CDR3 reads TGTGCCAGCAACCTAGTTAACTATGGCTACACCTTC.

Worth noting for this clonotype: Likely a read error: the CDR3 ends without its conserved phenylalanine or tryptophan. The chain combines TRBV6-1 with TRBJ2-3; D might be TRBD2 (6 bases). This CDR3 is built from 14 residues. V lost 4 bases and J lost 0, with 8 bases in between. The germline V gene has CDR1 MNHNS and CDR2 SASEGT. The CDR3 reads CASSVGTSTDTQYC. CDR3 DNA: TGTGCCAGCAGTGTAGGGACTAGCACAGATACGCAGTATTGT.

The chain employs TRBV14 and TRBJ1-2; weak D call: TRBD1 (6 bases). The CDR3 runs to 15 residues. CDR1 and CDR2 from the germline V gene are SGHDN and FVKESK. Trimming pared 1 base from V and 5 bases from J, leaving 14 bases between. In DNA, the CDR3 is TGTGCCAGCAGCCAAGTAGGCAGGGGTTCATATGGCTACACCTTC. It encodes CASSQVGRGSYGYTF.

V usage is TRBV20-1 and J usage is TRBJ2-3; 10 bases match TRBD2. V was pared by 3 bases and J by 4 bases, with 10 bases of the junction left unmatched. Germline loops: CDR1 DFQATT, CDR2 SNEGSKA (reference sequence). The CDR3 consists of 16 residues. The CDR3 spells CSASVILAGASDTQYF. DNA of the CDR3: TGCAGTGCTAGCGTTATCCTAGCGGGGGCATCAGATACGCAGTATTTT.

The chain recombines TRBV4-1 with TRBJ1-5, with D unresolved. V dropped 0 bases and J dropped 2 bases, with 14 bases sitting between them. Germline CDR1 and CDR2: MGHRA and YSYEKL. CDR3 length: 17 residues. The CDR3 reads CASSQEWTYQGNQPQHF. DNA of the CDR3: TGCGCCAGCAGCCAAGAATGGACGTATCAGGGCAATCAGCCCCAGCATTTT.

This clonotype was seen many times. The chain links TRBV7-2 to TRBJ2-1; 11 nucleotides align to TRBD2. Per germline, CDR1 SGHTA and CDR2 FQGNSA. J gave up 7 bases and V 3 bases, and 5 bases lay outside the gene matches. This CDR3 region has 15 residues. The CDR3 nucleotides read TGTGCCAGCAGCTTTAGCGGGGGGGCCGGAAATGAGCAGTTCTTC. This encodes CASSFSGGAGNEQFF.

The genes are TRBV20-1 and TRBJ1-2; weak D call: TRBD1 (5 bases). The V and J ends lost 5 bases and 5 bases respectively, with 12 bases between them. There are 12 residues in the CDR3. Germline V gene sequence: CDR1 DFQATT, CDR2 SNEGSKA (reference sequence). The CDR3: CSADQGIYGYTF. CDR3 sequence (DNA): TGCAGTGCTGACCAGGGAATTTATGGCTACACCTTC.

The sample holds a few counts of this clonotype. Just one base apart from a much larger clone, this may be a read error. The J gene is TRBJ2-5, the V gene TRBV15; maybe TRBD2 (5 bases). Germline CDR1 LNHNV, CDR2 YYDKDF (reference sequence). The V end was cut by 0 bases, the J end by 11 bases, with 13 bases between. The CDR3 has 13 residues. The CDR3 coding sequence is TGTGCCACCAGCAGAGAAACGGGAAGGGTGCAGTACTTC. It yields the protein CATSRETGRVQYF.

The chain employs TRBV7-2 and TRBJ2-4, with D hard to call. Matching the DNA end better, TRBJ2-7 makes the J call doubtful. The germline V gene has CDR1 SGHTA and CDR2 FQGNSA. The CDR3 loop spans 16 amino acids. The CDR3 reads CASSFGASSSSGEQYF. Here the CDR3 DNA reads TGTGCCAGCAGCTTCGGAGCGTCTTCCTCTTCTGGCGAGCAGTACTTC.

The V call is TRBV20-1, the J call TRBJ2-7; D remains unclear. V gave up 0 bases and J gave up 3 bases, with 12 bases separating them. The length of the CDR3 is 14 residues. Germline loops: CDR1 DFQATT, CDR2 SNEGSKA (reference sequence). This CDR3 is CSARDPDQVYEQYV. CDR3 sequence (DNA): TGCAGTGCTAGAGACCCCGACCAGGTCTACGAGCAGTACGTC.

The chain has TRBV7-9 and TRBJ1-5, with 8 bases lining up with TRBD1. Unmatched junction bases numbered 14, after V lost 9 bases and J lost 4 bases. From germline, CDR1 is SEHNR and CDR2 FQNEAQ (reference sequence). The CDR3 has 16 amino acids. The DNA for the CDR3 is TGTGCCAGAGGGTCGGACAGGGTGGAGGATAATCAGCCCCAGCATTTT. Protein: CARGSDRVEDNQPQHF.

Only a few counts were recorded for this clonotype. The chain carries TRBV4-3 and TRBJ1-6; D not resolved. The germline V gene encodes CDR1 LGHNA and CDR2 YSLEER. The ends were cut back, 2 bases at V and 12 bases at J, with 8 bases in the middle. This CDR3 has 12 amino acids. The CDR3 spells CASSQINEPLHF. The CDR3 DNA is TGCGCCAGCAGCCAAATCAACGAACCCCTCCACTTT.

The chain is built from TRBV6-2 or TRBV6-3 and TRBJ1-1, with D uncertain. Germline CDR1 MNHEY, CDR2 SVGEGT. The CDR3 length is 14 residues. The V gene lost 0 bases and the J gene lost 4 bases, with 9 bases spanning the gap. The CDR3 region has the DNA TGTGCCAGCAGTTACTCGAACATCGGCACTGAAGCTTTCTTT. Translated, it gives CASSYSNIGTEAFF.

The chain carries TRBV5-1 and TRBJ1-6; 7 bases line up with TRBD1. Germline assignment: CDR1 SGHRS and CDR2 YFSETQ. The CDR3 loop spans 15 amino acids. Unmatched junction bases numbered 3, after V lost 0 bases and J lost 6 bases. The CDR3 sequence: CASSLVGDSNSPLHF. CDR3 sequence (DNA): TGCGCCAGCAGCTTGGTCGGGGACAGTAATTCACCCCTCCACTTT.

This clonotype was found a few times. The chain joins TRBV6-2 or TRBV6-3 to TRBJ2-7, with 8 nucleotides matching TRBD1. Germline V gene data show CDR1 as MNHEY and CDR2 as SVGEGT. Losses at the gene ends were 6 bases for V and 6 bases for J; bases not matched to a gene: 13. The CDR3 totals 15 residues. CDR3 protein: CASSHPRGLRLEQYF. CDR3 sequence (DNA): TGTGCCAGCAGCCACCCCAGGGGGCTCCGCCTCGAGCAGTACTTC.

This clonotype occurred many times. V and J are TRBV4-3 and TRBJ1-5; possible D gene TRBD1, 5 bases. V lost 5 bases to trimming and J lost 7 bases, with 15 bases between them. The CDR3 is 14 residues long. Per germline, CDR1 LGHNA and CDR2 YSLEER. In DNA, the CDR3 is TGCGCCAGCAGCTACGCGGGGGGAGGACAGCCCCAGCATTTT. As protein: CASSYAGGGQPQHF.

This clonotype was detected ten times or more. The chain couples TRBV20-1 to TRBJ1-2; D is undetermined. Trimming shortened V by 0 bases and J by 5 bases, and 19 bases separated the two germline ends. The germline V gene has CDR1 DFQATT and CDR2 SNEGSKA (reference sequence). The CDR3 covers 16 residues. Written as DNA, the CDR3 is TGCAGTGCTAGAGACCGCGTGTATAAGGCCGCGTATGGCTACACCTTC. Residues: CSARDRVYKAAYGYTF.

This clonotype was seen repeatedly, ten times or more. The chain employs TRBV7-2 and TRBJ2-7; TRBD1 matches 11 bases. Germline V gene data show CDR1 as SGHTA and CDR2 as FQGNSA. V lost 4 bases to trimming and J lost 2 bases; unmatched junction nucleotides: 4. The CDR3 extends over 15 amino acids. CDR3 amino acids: CASSSDRGRTYEQYF. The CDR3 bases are TGTGCCAGCAGCTCGGACAGGGGGCGCACCTACGAGCAGTACTTC.

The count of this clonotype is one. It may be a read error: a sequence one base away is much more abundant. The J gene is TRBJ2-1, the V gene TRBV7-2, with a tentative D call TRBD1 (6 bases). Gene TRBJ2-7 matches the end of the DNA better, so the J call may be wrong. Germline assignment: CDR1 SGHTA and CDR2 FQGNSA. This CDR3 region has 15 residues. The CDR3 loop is CASSSPGTKDNEQYF. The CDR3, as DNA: TGTGCCAGCAGCTCCCCCGGGACAAAAGACAATGAGCAGTACTTC.

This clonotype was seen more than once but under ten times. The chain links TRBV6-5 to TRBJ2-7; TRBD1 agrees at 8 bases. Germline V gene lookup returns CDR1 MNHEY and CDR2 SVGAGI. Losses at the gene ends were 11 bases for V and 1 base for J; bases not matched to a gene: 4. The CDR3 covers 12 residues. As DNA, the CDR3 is TGTGCCGCCCGGACAGGGTCCTACGAGCAGTACTTC. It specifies CAARTGSYEQYF.

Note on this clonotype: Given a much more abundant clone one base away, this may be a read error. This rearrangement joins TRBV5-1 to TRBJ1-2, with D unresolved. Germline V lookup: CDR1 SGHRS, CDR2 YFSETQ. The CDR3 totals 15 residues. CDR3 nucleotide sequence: TGCCCCAGCAGCTTGAGCGTATCTTCTGACTATGGCTACACCTTC. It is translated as CPSSLSVSSDYGYTF.

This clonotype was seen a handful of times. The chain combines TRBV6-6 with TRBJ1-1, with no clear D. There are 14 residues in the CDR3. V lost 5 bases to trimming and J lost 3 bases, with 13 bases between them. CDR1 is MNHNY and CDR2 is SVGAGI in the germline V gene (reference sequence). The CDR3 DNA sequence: TGTGCCAGCAGTCCCTCCGGGGATGACACTGAAGCTTTCTTT. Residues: CASSPSGDDTEAFF.

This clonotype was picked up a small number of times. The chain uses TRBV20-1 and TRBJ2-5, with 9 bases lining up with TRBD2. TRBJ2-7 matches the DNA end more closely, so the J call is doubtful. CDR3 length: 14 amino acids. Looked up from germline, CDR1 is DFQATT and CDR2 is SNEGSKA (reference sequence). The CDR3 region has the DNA TGCAGTGCAACGAGCGGGGGGATTCTCTACGAGCAGTACTTC. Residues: CSATSGGILYEQYF.